This T cell receptor beta chain is from a study of blood T cell repertoires in COVID-19. Overall study context: Italy, Spain and the United States were the sources of the convalescent and acute COVID-19 samples. From T cells, B-cell-depleted T cells, or PBMCs came the material, which was cDNA or gDNA.

Authors' data handling: Scientists estimated how many nucleated cells there were by amplifying reference gene primers. Measured with immunoSEQ multiplex PCR; TCRdb has only the in-frame clones, and not every one. V, J and clone size were drawn from that table, and D and trimming were deduced from the DNA. The table includes about 93,000 clones, roughly 90% detected once. CDR1 and CDR2 (germline): SNHLY, FYNNEI. With 7 bases removed from V and 0 bases from J, the gap between germline ends came to 13 bases. The length of the CDR3 is 15 residues. The V gene is TRBV2, the J gene TRBJ1-5, with D unresolved. The TCR was taken from a man aged 45-65 years with acute or convalescent COVID-19. Material for sequencing was peripheral blood. The CDR3 DNA reads TGTGCCAGCACCATGGGAGGGAATAGCAATCAGCCCCAGCATTTT. Residues: CASTMGGNSNQPQHF.